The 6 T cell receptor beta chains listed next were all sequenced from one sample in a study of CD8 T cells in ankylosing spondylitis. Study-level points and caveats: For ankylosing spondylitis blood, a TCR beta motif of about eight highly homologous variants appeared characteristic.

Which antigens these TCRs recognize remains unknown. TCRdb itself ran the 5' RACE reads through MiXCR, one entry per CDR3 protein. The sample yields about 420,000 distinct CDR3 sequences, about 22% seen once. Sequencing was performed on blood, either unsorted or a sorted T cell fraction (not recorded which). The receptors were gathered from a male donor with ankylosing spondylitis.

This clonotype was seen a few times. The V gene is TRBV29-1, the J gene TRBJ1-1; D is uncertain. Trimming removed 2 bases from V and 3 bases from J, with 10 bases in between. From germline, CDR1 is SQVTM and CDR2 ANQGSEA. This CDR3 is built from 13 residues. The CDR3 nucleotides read TGCAGCGTTGAAAACACATTTGACACTGAAGCTTTCTTT. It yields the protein CSVENTFDTEAFF.

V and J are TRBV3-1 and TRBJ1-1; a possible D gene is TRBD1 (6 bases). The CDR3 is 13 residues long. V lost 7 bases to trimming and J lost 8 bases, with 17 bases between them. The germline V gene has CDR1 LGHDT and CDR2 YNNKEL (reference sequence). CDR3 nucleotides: TGTGCCAGCACCGTCCCCGGAAGGGGGGAAGCTTTCTTT. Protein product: CASTVPGRGEAFF.

The CDR3 here is CASSPGLADPYNEQFF. The CDR3 DNA is TGTGCCAGCAGCCCAGGACTAGCGGACCCTTACAATGAGCAGTTCTTC. The chain combines TRBV9 with TRBJ2-1, with 10 nucleotides matching TRBD2. V dropped 4 bases and J dropped 4; count of bases not matched to a gene: 8. Germline CDR1 reads SGDLS; CDR2 reads YYNGEE. There are 16 residues in the CDR3.

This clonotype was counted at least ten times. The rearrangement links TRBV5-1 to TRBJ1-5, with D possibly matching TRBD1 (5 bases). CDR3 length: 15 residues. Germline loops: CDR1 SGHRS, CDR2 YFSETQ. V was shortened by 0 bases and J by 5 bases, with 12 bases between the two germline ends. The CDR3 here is CASSLGFREDQPQHF. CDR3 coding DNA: TGCGCCAGCAGCTTGGGGTTCAGGGAAGATCAGCCCCAGCATTTT.

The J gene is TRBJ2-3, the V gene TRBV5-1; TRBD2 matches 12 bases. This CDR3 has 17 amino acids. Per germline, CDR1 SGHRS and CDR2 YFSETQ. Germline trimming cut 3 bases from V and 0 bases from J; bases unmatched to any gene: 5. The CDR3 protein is CASSYRTSGISTDTQYF. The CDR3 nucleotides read TGCGCCAGCAGCTATAGGACTAGCGGGATTAGCACAGATACGCAGTATTTT.

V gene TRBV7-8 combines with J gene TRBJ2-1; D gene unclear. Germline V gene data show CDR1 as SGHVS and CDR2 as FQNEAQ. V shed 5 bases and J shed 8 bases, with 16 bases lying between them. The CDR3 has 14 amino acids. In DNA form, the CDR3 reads TGTGCCAGCAGCCCGACACCAGAAAATTATGAGCAGTTCTTC. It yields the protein CASSPTPENYEQFF.